This T cell receptor beta chain is drawn from a study of blood T cell repertoires in COVID-19. Study context: Samples representing acute and convalescent COVID-19 were sourced from the United States, Italy and Spain. Sources were T cells, B-cell-depleted T cells, or PBMCs; the material itself was cDNA or gDNA.

The CDR3 has 11 amino acids. Per the germline V gene, CDR1 is MDHEN and CDR2 is SYDVKM. V shed 6 bases and J shed 13 bases, with 10 bases lying between them. Authors' processing steps: Scientists estimated how many nucleated cells there were by amplifying reference gene primers. Using immunoSEQ multiplex PCR, the repertoire was profiled, and TCRdb retains in-frame clones only, with some absent. V and J calls and clone size are given by that table; D and trimming were obtained from the DNA. In the table there are about 150,000 clones, around 88% of which are singletons. This TCR derives from a woman in her seventies who had recovered from COVID-19. Sequenced input: peripheral blood. The V and J genes are TRBV28 and TRBJ1-6, with a possible D match to TRBD1 (5 bases). CDR3 nucleotides: TGTGCCAGCAGCCGCCGGGGGCCCCTCCACTTT. It is translated as CASSRRGPLHF.